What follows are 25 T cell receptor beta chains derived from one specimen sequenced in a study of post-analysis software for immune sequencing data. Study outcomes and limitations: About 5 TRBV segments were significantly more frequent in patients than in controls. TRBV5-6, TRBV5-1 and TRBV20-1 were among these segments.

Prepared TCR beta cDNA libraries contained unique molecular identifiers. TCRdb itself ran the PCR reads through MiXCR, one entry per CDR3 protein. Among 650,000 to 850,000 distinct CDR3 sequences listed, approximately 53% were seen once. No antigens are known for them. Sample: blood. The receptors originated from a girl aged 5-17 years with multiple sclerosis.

CDR3 coding DNA: TGTGCCAGCAGCATCTCGACGGTGAACACTGAAGCTTTCTTT. It translates to CASSISTVNTEAFF. The V and J genes are TRBV11-2 and TRBJ1-1; D is unresolved. CDR3 length: 14 residues. Trimming removed 5 bases at V and 0 bases at J, with 10 bases between. CDR1 is SGHAT, CDR2 FQNNGV, per germline.

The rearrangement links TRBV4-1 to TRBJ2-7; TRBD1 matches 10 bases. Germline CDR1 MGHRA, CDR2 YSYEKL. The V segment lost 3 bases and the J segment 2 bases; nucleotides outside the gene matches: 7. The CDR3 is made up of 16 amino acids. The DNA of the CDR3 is TGCGCCAGCAGCCACGTGACAGGGGGCCGTCCCTACGAGCAGTACTTC. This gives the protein CASSHVTGGRPYEQYF.

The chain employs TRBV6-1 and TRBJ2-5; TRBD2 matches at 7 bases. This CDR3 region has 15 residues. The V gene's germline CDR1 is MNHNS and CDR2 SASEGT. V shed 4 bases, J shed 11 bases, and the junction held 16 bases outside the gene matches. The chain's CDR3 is CASSVPGGGYNEQYF. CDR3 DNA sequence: TGTGCCAGCAGTGTACCAGGCGGGGGTTACAATGAGCAGTACTTC.

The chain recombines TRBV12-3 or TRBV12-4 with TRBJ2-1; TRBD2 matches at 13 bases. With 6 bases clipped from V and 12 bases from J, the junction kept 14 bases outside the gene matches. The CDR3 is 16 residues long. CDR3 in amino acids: CASSRRTSGRAVRQFF. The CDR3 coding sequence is TGTGCCAGCAGCCGCCGGACTAGCGGGAGAGCCGTTCGGCAGTTCTTC.

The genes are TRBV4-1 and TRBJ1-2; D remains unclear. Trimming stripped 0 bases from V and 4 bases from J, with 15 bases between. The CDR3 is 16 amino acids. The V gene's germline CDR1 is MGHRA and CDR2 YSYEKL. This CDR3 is CASSQDIGGQSYGYTF. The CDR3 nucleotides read TGCGCCAGCAGCCAAGATATTGGTGGGCAGAGCTATGGCTACACCTTC.

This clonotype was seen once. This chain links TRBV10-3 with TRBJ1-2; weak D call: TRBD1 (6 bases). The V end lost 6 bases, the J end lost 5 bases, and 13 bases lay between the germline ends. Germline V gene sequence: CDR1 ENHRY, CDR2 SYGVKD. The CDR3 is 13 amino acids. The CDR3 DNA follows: TGTGCCATCAGCCCCGGACAGCCTTATGGCTACACCTTC. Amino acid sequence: CAISPGQPYGYTF.

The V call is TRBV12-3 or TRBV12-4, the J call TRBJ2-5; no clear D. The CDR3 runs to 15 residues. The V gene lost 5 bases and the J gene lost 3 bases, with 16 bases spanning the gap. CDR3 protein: CASSPDAKAEETQYF. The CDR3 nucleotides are TGTGCCAGCAGTCCAGACGCAAAGGCGGAAGAGACCCAGTACTTC.

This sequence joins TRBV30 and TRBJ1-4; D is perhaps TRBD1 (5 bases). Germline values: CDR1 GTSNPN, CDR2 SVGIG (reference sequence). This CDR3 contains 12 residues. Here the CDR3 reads CASTAGREKLFF. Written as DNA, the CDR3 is TGTGCATCGACCGCAGGGAGGGAAAAACTGTTTTTT.

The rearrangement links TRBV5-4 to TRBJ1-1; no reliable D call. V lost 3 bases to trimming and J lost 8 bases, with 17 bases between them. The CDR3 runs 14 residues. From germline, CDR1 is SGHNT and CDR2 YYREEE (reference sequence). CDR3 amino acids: CASSSTSALREAFF. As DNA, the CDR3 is TGTGCCAGCAGCTCGACGTCTGCCTTAAGGGAAGCTTTCTTT. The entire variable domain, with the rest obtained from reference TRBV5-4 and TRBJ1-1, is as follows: ETGVTQSPTHLIKTRGQQVTLRCSSQSGHNTVSWYQQALGQGPQFIFQYYREEENGRGNFPPRFSGLQFPNYSSELNVNALELDDSALYLCASSSTSALREAFFGQGTRLTVV.

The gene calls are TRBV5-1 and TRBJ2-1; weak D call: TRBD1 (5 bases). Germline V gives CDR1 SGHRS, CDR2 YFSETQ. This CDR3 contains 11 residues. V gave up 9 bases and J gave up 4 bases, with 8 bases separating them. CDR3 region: CATTGYNEQFF. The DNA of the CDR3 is TGCGCCACCACAGGTTACAATGAGCAGTTCTTC.

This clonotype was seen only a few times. The CDR3: CASSEPGTSLDTQYF. CDR3 sequence (DNA): TGCGCCAGCAGTGAGCCCGGGACTAGCCTTGATACGCAGTATTTT. J is TRBJ2-3 and V is TRBV10-1, with 9 bases that match TRBD2. Germline V CDR1 and CDR2: WNHNN, SYGVQD (reference sequence). V was pared by 2 bases and J by 6 bases, with 6 bases of the junction left unmatched. The CDR3 extends over 15 amino acids.

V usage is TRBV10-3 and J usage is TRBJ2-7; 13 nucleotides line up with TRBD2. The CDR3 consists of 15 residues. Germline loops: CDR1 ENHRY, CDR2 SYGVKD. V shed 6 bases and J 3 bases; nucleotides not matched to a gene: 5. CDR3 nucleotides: TGTGCCATCAGACAGACTAGCGGGAGGTTCTACGAGCAGTACTTC. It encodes CAIRQTSGRFYEQYF.

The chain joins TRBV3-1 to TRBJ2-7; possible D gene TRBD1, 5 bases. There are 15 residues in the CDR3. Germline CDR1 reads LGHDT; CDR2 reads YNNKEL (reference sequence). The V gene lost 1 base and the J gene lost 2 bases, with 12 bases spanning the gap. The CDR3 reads CASSQGPSRAYEQYF. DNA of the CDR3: TGTGCCAGCAGCCAAGGTCCGTCCAGGGCCTACGAGCAGTACTTC.

This CDR3 reads CASSPLAEDTQYF. CDR3 DNA sequence: TGTGCCAGCAGCCCCCTAGCAGAAGATACGCAGTATTTT. The gene calls are TRBV3-1 and TRBJ2-3; D might be TRBD2 (5 bases). Germline V gene lookup returns CDR1 LGHDT and CDR2 YNNKEL (reference sequence). The CDR3 spans 13 residues. Trimming left V 4 bases short and J 5 bases short, with 10 bases between.

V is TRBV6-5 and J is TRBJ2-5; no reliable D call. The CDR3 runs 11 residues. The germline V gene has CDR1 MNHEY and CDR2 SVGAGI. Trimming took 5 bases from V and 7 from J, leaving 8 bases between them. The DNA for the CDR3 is TGTGCCAGCAGTACCCTAGGGACCCAGTACTTC. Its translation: CASSTLGTQYF.

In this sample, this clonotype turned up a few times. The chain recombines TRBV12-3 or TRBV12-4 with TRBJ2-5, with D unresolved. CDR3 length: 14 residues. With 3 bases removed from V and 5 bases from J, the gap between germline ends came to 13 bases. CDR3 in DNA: TGTGCCAGCAGTTTCACCACTATGAGGGAGACCCAGTACTTC. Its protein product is CASSFTTMRETQYF.

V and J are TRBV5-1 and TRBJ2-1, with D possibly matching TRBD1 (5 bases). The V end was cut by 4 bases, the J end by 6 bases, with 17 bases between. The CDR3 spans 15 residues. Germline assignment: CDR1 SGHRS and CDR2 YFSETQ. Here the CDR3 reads CASSQGFIQINEQFF. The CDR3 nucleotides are TGCGCCAGCAGCCAGGGTTTTATTCAGATCAATGAGCAGTTCTTC.

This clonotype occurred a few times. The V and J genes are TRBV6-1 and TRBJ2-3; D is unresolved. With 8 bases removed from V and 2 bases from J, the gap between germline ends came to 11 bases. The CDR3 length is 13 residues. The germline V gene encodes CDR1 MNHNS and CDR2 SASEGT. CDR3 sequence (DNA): TGTGCCAGCGGAGACCGGAACACAGATACGCAGTATTTT. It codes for CASGDRNTDTQYF.

The CDR3 coding sequence is TGTGCCAGCAGGAGTGGGTTGAACACTGAAGCTTTCTTT. Protein product: CASRSGLNTEAFF. The chain joins TRBV5-5 to TRBJ1-1; unclear D gene. With 5 bases removed from V and 0 bases from J, the gap between germline ends came to 8 bases. Germline V gives CDR1 SGHKS, CDR2 YYEKEE (reference sequence). The CDR3 contains 13 residues.

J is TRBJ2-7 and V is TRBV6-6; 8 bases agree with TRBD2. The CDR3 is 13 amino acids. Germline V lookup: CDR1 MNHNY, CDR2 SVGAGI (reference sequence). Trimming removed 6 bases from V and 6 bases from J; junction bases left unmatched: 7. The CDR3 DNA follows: TGTGCCAGCAGCTACCCGGGAGGGCGCGAGCAGTACTTC. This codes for CASSYPGGREQYF.

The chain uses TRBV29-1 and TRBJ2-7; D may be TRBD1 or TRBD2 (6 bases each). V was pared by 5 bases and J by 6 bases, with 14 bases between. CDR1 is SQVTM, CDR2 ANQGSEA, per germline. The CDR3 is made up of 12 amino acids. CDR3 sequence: CSVPRGGGEQYF. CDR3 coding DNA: TGCAGCGTTCCCAGGGGAGGCGGCGAGCAGTACTTC.

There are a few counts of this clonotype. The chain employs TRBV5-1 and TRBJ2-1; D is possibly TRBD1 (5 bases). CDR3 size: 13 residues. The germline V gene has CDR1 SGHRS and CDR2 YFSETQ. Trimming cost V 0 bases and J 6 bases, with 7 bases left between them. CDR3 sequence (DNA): TGCGCCAGCAGCTTGGTCCAGGGCAATGAGCAGTTCTTC. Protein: CASSLVQGNEQFF.

The CDR3 DNA reads TGCGCCAGCAGCATAGCTCTGGGGGGACAGAGCTATGGCTACACCTTC. Protein product: CASSIALGGQSYGYTF. The rearrangement uses TRBV5-1 and TRBJ1-2, with 7 bases matching TRBD1. The germline V gene has CDR1 SGHRS and CDR2 YFSETQ. Trimming at V came to 4 bases and at J to 4 bases, leaving 13 bases not matched to a gene. The length of the CDR3 is 16 residues. Full variable domain (missing parts from reference TRBV5-1 and TRBJ1-2): KAGVTQTPRYLIKTRGQQVTLSCSPISGHRSVSWYQQTPGQGLQFLFEYFSETQRNKGNFPGRFSGRQFSNSRSEMNVSTLELGDSALYLCASSIALGGQSYGYTFGSGTRLTVV.

The CDR3 DNA follows: TGTGCCAGCAGTTACTTGGGTGGGGGCCAGCCCCAGCATTTT. Translation gives CASSYLGGGQPQHF. V usage is TRBV6-2 or TRBV6-3 and J usage is TRBJ1-5, with D tentatively TRBD1 (6 bases). CDR1 is MNHEY, CDR2 SVGEGT, per germline. The V gene lost 1 base and the J gene lost 7 bases, with 11 bases spanning the gap. The CDR3 totals 14 residues.

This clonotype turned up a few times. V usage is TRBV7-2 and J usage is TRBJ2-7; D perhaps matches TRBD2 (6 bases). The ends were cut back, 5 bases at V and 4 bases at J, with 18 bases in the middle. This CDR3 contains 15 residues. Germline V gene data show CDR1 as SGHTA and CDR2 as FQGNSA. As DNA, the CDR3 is TGTGCCAGCAGCCCAGAGGGGACTGTAGTATACGAGCAGTACTTC. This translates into CASSPEGTVVYEQYF.